The 5 T cell receptor beta chains below come from one sample, sequenced in a study of cytomegalovirus exposure and HLA in healthy donors. Only in-frame clones appear in the TCRdb table, and some are missing; sequencing was by immunoSEQ multiplex PCR. Of approximately 120,000 clones in the sample, roughly 86% were seen once. The sequenced material came from PBMCs. The receptors were sampled from a woman aged 18 to 35 in good health and CMV-seronegative.

The V and J genes are TRBV30 and TRBJ1-2; no clear D gene. V lost 1 base to trimming and J lost 8 bases, with 17 bases between them. CDR3 length: 14 amino acids. Germline CDR1 and CDR2: GTSNPN and SVGIG (reference sequence). CDR3 nucleotides: TGTGCCTGGAGTGACGTGGGAAATGAGGGAGGCTACACCTTC. It specifies CAWSDVGNEGGYTF.

The chain employs TRBV7-9 and TRBJ2-1; 11 positions agree with TRBD2. The V segment lost 5 bases and the J segment 0 bases; nucleotides outside the gene matches: 9. The CDR3 contains 18 residues. Germline CDR1 SEHNR, CDR2 FQNEAQ (reference sequence). CDR3 DNA: TGTGCCAGCAGCCAACTAGCGGGAGCAGAGGCCTCCTACAATGAGCAGTTCTTC. Translation gives CASSQLAGAEASYNEQFF.

The chain is built from TRBV27 and TRBJ2-3, with 8 bases fitting TRBD2. The CDR3 totals 17 residues. The V and J ends lost 1 base and 2 bases, in that order; junction bases with no gene match: 8. Germline CDR1 MNHEY, CDR2 SMNVEV (reference sequence). The CDR3 sequence is CASSLLGGRRYTDTQYF. The CDR3 DNA follows: TGTGCCAGCAGTTTATTGGGCGGGAGGAGGTACACAGATACGCAGTATTTT.

V is TRBV18 and J is TRBJ2-1; weak D call: TRBD1 (6 bases). Trimming took off 3 bases at V and 10 bases at J, with 10 bases between the two ends. This CDR3 region has 12 residues. The germline gives CDR1 KGHSH, CDR2 LQKENI. Here the CDR3 reads CASSPNREEQFF. The CDR3 DNA reads TGTGCCAGCTCACCGAACAGGGAAGAGCAGTTCTTC.

The chain joins TRBV20-1 to TRBJ1-1; D unclear. Trimming took 7 bases from V and 0 from J, leaving 6 bases between them. This CDR3 region has 11 residues. The germline V gene encodes CDR1 DFQATT and CDR2 SNEGSKA (reference sequence). CDR3: CSVPLNTEAFF. The CDR3 nucleotides read TGCAGTGTTCCGTTGAACACTGAAGCTTTCTTT.